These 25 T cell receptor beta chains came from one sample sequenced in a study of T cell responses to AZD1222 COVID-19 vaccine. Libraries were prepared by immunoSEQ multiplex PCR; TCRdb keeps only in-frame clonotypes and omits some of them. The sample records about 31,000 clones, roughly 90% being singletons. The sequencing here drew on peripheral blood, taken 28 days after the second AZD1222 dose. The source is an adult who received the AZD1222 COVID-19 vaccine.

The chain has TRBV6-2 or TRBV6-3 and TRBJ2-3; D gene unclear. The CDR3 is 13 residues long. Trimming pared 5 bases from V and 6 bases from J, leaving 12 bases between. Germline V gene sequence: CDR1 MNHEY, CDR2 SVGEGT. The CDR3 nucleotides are TGTGCCAGCAGTCAGTCCGGATCCGATACGCAGTATTTT. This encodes CASSQSGSDTQYF.

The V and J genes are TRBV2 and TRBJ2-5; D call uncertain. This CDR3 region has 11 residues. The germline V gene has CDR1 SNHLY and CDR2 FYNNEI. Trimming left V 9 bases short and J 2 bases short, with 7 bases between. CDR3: CASLEQETQYF. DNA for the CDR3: TGTGCCAGTCTAGAGCAAGAGACCCAGTACTTC.

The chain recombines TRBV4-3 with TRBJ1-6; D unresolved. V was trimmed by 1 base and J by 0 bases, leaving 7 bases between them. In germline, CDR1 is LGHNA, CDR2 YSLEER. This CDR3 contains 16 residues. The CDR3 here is CASSQVVVSYNSPLHF. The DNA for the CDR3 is TGCGCCAGCAGCCAAGTGGTAGTCTCCTATAATTCACCCCTCCACTTT.

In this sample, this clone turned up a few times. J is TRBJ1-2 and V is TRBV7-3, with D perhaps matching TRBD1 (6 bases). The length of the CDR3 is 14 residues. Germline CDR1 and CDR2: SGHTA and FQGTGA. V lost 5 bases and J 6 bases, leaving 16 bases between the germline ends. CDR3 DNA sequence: TGTGCCAGCAGCCAAGGGGGAGGCAATCATGGCTACACCTTC. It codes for CASSQGGGNHGYTF.

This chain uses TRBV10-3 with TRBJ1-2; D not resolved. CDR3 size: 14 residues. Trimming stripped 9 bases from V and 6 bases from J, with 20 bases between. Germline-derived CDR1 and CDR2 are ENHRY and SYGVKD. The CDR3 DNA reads TGTGCCATTCAATCTGGAGGTACAGAGGATGGCTACACCTTC. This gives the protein CAIQSGGTEDGYTF.

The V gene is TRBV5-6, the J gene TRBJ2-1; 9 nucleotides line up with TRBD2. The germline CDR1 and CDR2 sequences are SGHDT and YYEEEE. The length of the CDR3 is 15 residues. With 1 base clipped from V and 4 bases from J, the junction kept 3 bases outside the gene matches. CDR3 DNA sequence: TGTGCCAGCAGCTTGATAGCGGGGGTATACAATGAGCAGTTCTTC. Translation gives CASSLIAGVYNEQFF. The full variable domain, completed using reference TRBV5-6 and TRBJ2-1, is DAGVTQSPTHLIKTRGQQVTLRCSPKSGHDTVSWYQQALGQGPQFIFQYYEEEERQRGNFPDRFSGHQFPNYSSELNVNALLLGDSALYLCASSLIAGVYNEQFFGPGTRLTVL.

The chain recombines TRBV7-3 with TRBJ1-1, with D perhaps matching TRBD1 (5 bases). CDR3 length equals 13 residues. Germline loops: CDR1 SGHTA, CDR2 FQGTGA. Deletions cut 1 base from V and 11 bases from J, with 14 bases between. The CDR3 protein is CASSLSGGGEAFF. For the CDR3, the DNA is TGTGCCAGCAGCTTAAGTGGTGGGGGTGAGGCTTTCTTT.

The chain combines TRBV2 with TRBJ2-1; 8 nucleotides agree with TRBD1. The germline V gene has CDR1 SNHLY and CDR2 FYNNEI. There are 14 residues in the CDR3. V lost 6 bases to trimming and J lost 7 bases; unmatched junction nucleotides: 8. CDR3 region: CASRGQGGWNEQFF. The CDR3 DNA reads TGTGCCAGCAGAGGACAGGGTGGATGGAATGAGCAGTTCTTC.

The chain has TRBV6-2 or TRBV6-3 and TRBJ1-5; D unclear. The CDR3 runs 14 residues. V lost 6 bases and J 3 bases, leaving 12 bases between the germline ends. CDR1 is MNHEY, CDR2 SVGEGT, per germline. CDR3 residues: CASSPVGLNQPQHF. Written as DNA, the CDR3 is TGTGCCAGCAGCCCCGTCGGACTCAATCAGCCCCAGCATTTT.

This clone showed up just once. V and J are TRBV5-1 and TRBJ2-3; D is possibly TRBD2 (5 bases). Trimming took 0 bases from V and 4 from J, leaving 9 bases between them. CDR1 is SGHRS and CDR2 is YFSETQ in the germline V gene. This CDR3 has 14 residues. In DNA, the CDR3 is TGCGCCAGCAGCTTGGCGGGGTCACCAGATACGCAGTATTTT. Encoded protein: CASSLAGSPDTQYF.

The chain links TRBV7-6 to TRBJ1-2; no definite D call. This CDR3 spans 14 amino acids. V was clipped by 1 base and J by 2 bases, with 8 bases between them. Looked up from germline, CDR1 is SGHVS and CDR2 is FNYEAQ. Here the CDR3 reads CASSLGGRNYGYTF. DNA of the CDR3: TGTGCCAGCAGCTTAGGAGGCCGGAACTATGGCTACACCTTC.

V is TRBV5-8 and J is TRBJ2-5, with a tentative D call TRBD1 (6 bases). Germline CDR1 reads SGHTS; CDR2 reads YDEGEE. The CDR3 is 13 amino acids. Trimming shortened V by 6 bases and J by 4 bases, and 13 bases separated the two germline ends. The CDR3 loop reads CASTRDRRETQYF. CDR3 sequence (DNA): TGTGCCAGCACCCGTGACAGGCGAGAGACCCAGTACTTC.

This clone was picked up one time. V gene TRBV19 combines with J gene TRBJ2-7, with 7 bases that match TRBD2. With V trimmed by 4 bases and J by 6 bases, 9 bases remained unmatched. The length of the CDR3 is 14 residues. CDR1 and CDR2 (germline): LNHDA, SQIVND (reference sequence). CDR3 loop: CASSNPGLVREQYF. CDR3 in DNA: TGTGCCAGTAGTAACCCCGGACTAGTTCGCGAGCAGTACTTC.

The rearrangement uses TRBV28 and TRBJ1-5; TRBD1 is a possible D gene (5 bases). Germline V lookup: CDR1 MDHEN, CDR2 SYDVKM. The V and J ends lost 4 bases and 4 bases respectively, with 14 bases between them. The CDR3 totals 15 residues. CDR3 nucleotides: TGTGCCAGCAGTTCCAGCGGGGCGGGTAATCAGCCCCAGCATTTT. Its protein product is CASSSSGAGNQPQHF.

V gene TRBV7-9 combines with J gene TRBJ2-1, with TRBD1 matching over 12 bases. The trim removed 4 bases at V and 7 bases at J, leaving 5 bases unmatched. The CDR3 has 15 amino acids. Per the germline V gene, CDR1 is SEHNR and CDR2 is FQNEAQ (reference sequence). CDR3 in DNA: TGTGCCAGCAGCTCGGGACAGGGGGCGGTTAATGAGCAGTTCTTC. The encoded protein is CASSSGQGAVNEQFF.

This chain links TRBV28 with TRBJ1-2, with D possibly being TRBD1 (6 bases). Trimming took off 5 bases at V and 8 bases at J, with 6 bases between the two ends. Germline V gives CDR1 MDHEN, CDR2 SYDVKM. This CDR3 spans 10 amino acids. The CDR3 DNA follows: TGTGCCAGCAGTGACAGGGGCTACACCTTC. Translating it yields CASSDRGYTF.

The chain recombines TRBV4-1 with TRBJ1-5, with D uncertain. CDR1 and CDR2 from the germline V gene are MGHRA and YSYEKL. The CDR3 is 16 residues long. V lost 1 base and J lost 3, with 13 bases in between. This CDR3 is CASSQGRWSDNQPQHF. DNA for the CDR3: TGCGCCAGCAGCCAAGGTCGTTGGTCGGACAATCAGCCCCAGCATTTT.

CDR3 coding DNA: TGTGCCAGCAGTTTTTTGCAGGGCACAGATACGCAGTATTTT. Its translation: CASSFLQGTDTQYF. V is TRBV28 and J is TRBJ2-3; D is uncertain. The germline V and J ends were trimmed by 3 bases and 1 base, with 8 bases remaining between them. The CDR3 totals 14 residues. Germline CDR1 MDHEN, CDR2 SYDVKM.

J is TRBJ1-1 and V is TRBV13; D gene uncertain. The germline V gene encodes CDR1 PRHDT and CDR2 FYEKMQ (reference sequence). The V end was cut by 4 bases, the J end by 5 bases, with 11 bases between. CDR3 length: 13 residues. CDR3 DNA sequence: TGTGCCAGCAGCTATGATGACATGACTGAAGCTTTCTTT. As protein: CASSYDDMTEAFF.

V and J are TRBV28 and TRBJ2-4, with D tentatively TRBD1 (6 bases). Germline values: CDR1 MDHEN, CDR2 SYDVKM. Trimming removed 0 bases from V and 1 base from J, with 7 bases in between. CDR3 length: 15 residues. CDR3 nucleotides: TGTGCCAGCAGTTTATGGGGGGCGGCCAAAAACATTCAGTACTTC. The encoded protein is CASSLWGAAKNIQYF.

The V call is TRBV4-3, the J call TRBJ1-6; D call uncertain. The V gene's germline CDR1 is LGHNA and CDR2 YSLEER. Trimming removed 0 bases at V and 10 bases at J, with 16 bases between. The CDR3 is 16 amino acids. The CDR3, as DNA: TGCGCCAGCAGCCAAGATTTAGCGGGGATGTGGTCACCCCTCCACTTT. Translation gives CASSQDLAGMWSPLHF.

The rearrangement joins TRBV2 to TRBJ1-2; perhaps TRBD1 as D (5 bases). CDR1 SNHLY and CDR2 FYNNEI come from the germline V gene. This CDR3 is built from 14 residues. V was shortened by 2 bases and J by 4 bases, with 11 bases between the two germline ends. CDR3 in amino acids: CASSESKTAYGYTF. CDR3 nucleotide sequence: TGTGCCAGCAGTGAAAGCAAGACAGCCTATGGCTACACCTTC.

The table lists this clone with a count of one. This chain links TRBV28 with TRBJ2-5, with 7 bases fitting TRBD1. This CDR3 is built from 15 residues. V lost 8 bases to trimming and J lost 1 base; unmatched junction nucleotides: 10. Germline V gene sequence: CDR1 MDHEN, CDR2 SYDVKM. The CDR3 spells CASATTGTAQETQYF. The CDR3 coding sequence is TGTGCCAGCGCCACCACCGGGACAGCCCAAGAGACCCAGTACTTC.

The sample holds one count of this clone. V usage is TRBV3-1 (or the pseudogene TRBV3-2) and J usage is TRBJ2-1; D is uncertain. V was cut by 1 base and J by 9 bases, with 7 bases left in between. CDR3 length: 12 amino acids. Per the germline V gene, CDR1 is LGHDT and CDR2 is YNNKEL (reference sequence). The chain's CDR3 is CASSQVAGEQFF. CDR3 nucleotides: TGTGCCAGCAGCCAAGTTGCAGGTGAGCAGTTCTTC.

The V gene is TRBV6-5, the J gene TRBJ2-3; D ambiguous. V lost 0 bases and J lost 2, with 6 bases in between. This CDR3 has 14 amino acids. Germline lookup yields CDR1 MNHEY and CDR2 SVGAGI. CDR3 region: CASSYSEVTDTQYF. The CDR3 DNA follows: TGTGCCAGCAGTTACTCGGAAGTCACAGATACGCAGTATTTT.